The clone carrying this T cell receptor (beta chain) was counted many times. What it binds is not known. Profiling that covered TCR beta VDJ and CDR3 relied on genomic DNA as its template. Each CDR3 protein gets one entry after TCRdb re-called the reads with MiXCR. This sample has about 190,000 distinct CDR3 sequences, with less than 70% found just once. The sample belongs to a study of CD8+CD57+ T cells in acquired aplastic anemia. In the study overall: Roughly 3 ug was the average amount of DNA from sorted CD4+ and CD8+ cells. CD4+ reads averaged roughly 10 million in healthy donors. Findings of the study overall: Shared by patients and controls, just under 30 CD8+ CDR3s were abundant in patients. The CD8+ Simpson's diversity of patients and controls was not significantly different.

This receptor was obtained from a human donor in good health, serving as a control. The sequenced sample was sorted CD4+, CD8+, or CD8+CD57+ T cells (not recorded which) from PBMCs.

CDR3: CASSQNRQETQYF. The CDR3 coding sequence is TGTGCCAGCAGCCAAAACAGGCAAGAGACCCAGTACTTC. The chain recombines TRBV3-1 with TRBJ2-5, with a tentative D call TRBD1 (5 bases). Germline assignment: CDR1 LGHDT and CDR2 YNNKEL (reference sequence). Trimming shortened V by 2 bases and J by 2 bases, and 6 bases separated the two germline ends. The CDR3 has 13 amino acids.